This T cell receptor (beta chain) was sequenced in a study of shared clonotypes between healthy human individuals. This CDR3 has 12 residues. V was clipped by 0 bases and J by 6 bases, with 7 bases between them. The germline CDR1 and CDR2 sequences are SGHRS and YFSETQ. TCRdb's copy holds only in-frame clones and misses some; the assay was immunoSEQ multiplex PCR. Of about 600,000 clones in the sample, 70% to 80% were seen once. The TCR sequence derives from a middle-aged woman in good health. Some clones in this sample may be carry-over from other donors' samples. What was sequenced was PBMCs. The chain has TRBV5-1 and TRBJ2-7, with D unclear. The CDR3 sequence is CASSLEGSEQYF. The CDR3 DNA is TGCGCCAGCAGCTTGGAAGGGTCCGAGCAGTACTTC.